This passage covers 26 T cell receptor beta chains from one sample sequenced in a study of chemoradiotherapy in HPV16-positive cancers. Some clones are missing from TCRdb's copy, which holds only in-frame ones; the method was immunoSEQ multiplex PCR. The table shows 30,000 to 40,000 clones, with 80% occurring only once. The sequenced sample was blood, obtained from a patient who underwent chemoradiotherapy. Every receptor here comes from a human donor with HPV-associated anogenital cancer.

The CDR3 DNA is TGTGCCAGCAGGCCGACAGCTACCAAATGGGAAGCTTTCTTT. Translation gives CASRPTATKWEAFF. The chain employs TRBV2 and TRBJ1-1; possibly TRBD1 for D (5 bases). V was shortened by 6 bases and J by 8 bases, with 19 bases between the two germline ends. Germline V lookup: CDR1 SNHLY, CDR2 FYNNEI. This CDR3 has 14 residues.

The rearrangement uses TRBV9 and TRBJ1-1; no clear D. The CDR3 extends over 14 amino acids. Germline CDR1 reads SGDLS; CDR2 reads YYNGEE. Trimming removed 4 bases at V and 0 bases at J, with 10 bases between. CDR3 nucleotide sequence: TGTGCCAGCAGCTTAGGAGGATTGAACACTGAAGCTTTCTTT. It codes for CASSLGGLNTEAFF.

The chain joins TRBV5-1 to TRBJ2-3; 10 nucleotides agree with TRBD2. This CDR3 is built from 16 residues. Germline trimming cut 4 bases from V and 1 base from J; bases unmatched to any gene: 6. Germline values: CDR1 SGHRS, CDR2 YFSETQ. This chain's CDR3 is CASSPLGLAGTDTQYF. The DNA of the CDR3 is TGCGCCAGCAGCCCCCTCGGACTAGCGGGCACAGATACGCAGTATTTT.

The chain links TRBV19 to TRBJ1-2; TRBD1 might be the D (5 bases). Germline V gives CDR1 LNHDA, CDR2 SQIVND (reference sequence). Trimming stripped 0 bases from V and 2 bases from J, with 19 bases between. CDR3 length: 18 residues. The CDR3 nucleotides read TGTGCCAGTAGTATAGATGCCTCCGGGACCGGACTCAACTATGGCTACACCTTC. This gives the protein CASSIDASGTGLNYGYTF.

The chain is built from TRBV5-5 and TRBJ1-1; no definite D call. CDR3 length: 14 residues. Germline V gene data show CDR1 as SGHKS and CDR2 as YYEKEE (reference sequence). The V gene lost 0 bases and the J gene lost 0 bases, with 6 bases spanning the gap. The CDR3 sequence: CASSLVTVNTEAFF. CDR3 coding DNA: TGTGCCAGCAGCTTGGTCACGGTGAACACTGAAGCTTTCTTT.

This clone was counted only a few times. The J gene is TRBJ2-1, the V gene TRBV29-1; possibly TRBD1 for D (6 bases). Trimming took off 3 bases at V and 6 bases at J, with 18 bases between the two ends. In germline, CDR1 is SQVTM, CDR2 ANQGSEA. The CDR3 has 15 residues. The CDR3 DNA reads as TGCAGCGTTGATACAGGGAGACTTTTAATCAATGAGCAGTTCTTC. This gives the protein CSVDTGRLLINEQFF.

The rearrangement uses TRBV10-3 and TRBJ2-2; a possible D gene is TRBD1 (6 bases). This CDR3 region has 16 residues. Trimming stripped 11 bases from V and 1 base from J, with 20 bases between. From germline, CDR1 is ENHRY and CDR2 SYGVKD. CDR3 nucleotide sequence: TGTGCCCTCTCAGGGGCAACGGCAGGGAACACCGGGGAGCTGTTTTTT. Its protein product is CALSGATAGNTGELFF.

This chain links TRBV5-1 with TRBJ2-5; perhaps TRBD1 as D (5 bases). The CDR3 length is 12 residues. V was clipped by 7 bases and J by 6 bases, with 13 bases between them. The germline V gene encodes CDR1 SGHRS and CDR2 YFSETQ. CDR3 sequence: CASHGRAQTQYF. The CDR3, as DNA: TGCGCCAGCCACGGCAGGGCCCAGACCCAGTACTTC.

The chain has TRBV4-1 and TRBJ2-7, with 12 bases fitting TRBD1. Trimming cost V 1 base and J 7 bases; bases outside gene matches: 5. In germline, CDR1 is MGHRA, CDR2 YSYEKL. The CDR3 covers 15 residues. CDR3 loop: CASSQAGQGAGEQYF. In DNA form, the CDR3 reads TGCGCCAGCAGCCAAGCGGGACAGGGGGCGGGAGAGCAGTACTTC.

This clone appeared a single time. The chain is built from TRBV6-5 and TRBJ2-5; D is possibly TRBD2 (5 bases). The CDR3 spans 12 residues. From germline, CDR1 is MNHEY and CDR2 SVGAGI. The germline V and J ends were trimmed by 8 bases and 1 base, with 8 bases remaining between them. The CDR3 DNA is TGTGCCAGCTCGGGGAGCCAAGAGACCCAGTACTTC. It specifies CASSGSQETQYF.

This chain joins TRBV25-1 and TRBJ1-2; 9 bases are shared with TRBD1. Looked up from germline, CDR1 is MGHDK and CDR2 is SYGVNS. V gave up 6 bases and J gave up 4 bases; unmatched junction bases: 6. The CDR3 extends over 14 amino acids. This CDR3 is CASRETGGVYGYTF. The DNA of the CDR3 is TGTGCCAGCAGGGAGACAGGGGGAGTCTATGGCTACACCTTC.

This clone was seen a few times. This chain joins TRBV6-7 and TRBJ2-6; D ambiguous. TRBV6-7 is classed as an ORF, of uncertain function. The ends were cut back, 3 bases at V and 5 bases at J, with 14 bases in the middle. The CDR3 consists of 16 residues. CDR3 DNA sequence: TGTGCCAGCAGTTATGTGGAGCGTAGTCGGGCCAACGTCCTGACTTTC. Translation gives CASSYVERSRANVLTF.

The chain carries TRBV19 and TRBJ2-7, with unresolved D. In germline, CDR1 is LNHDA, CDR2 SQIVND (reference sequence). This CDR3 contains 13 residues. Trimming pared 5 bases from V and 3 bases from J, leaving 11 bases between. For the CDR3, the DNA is TGTGCCAGTAGTCTGACGGGTGGCTACGAGCAGTACTTC. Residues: CASSLTGGYEQYF.

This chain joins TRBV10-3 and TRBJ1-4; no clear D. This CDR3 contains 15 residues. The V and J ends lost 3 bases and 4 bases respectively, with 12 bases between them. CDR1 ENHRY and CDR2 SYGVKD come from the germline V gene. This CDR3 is CAISDEGVVNEKLFF. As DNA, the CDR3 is TGTGCCATCAGTGACGAAGGAGTCGTTAATGAAAAACTGTTTTTT.

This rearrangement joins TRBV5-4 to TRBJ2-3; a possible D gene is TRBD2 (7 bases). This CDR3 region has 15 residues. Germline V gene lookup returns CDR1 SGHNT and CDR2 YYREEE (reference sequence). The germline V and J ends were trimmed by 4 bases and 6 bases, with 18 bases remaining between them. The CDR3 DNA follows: TGTGCCAGCAGCGGGAGGGGGGGGCAATGGGATACGCAGTATTTT. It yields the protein CASSGRGGQWDTQYF.

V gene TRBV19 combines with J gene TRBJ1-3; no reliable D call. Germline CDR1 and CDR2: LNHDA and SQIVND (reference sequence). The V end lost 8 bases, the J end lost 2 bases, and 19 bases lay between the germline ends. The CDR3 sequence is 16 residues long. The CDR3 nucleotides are TGTGCCAGTCGGATTGGCGCGCATTCGGCTGGAAACACCATATATTTT. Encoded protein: CASRIGAHSAGNTIYF.

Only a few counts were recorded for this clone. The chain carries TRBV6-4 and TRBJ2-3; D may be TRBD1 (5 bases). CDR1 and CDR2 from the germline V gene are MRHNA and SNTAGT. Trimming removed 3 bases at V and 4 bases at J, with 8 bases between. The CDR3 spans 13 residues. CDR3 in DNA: TGTGCCAGCAGTGAGGACATAGCAGATACGCAGTATTTT. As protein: CASSEDIADTQYF.

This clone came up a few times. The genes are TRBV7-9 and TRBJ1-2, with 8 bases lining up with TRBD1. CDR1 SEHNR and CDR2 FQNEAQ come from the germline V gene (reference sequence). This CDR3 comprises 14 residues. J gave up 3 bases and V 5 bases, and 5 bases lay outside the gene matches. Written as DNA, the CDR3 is TGTGCCAGCAGCCTAGGGACAGGCTACTATGGCTACACCTTC. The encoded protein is CASSLGTGYYGYTF.

For the CDR3, the DNA is TGTGCCAGTAGTATAGGCGCAGGGGGCGGCTCACCCCTCCACTTT. Encoded protein: CASSIGAGGGSPLHF. This rearrangement joins TRBV19 to TRBJ1-6; 8 bases fit TRBD1. There are 15 residues in the CDR3. With V trimmed by 1 base and J by 10 bases, 6 bases remained unmatched. Per the germline V gene, CDR1 is LNHDA and CDR2 is SQIVND (reference sequence).

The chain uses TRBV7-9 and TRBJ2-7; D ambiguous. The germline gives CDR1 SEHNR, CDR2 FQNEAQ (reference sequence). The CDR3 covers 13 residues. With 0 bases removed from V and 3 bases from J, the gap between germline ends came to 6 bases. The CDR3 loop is CASSLAQYYEQYF. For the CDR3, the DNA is TGTGCCAGCAGCTTAGCGCAGTACTACGAGCAGTACTTC.

In nucleotides, the CDR3 is TGTGCCAGCAGAAAAGGGCGAATACAGGGGGAAGATGGCTACACCTTC. It encodes CASRKGRIQGEDGYTF. This chain links TRBV6-6 with TRBJ1-2, with TRBD1 matching over 8 bases. This CDR3 spans 16 amino acids. The V segment lost 6 bases and the J segment 6 bases; nucleotides outside the gene matches: 15. CDR1 and CDR2 from the germline V gene are MNHNY and SVGAGI (reference sequence).

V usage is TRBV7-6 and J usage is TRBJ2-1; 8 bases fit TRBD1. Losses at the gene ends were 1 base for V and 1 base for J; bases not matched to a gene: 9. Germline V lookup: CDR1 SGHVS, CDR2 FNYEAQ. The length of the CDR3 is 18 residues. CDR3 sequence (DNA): TGTGCCAGCAGCTTAGGAGACAGGGGTTTAAGGTCCTACAATGAGCAGTTCTTC. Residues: CASSLGDRGLRSYNEQFF.

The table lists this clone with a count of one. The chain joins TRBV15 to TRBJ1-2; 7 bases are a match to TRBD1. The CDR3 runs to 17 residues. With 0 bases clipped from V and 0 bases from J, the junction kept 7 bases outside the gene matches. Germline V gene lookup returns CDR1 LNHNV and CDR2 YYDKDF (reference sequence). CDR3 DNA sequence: TGTGCCACCAGCAGAGACCGCCCCGGGACAGCTAACTATGGCTACACCTTC. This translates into CATSRDRPGTANYGYTF.

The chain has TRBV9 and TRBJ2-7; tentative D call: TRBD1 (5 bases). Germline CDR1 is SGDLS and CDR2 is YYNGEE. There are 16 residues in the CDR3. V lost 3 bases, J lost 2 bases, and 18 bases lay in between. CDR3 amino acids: CASSDVDSLLTYEQYF. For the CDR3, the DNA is TGTGCCAGCAGCGACGTCGACAGCCTCCTTACCTACGAGCAGTACTTC.

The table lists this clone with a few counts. The CDR3 DNA follows: TGTGCCAGCAGCGGTCGATGGGGCTACACCTTC. This sequence encodes CASSGRWGYTF. The rearrangement joins TRBV11-3 to TRBJ1-2; D ambiguous. The V gene's germline CDR1 is SGHNT and CDR2 YENEEA. This CDR3 contains 11 residues. V was clipped by 5 bases and J by 8 bases, with 9 bases between them.

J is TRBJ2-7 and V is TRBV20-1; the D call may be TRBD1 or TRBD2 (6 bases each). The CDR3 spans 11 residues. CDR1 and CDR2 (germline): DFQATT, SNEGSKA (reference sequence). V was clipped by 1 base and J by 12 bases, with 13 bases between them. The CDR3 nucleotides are TGCAGTGCTAGAGTAGGGGGGAAGACGTACTTC. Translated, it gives CSARVGGKTYF.